This T cell receptor (beta chain) was recovered during a study of blood T cell repertoires in COVID-19. Study details: Spain, Italy and the United States supplied samples that represented acute and convalescent COVID-19.

CDR3 length equals 15 residues. V shed 2 bases, J shed 4 bases, and the junction held 4 bases outside the gene matches. Germline lookup yields CDR1 SGHDT and CDR2 YYEEEE. Study processing details: From reference gene primer amplification, estimates of nucleated cell counts were derived. Generated by immunoSEQ multiplex PCR, the TCRdb table keeps only in-frame clones and is missing some. Clone size and the V and J calls come from that table; the DNA yielded D and trimming. The sample shows roughly 150,000 clones, approximately 90% of them seen only once. This TCR came from a man aged 50 or older who had recovered from COVID-19. The sample consisted of peripheral blood. J is TRBJ2-3 and V is TRBV5-6, with 10 nucleotides matching TRBD2. DNA for the CDR3: TGTGCCAGCAGCTTAATAGCGGGAGGTGCAGATACGCAGTATTTT. Translating gives CASSLIAGGADTQYF.